These 2 T cell receptor beta chains originate from one sample sequenced in a study of cytomegalovirus exposure and HLA in healthy donors. PCR used 60 Vbeta primers and 13 Jbeta primers. TCRdb's table, derived via immunoSEQ multiplex PCR, lists solely in-frame clones and lacks some. The top ten hold around a tenth of the sample, which has over 75,000 clones, 86% seen once. Sequencing was done on a sample of PBMCs. These receptors were collected from a man aged 25-40 years in good health and CMV-seropositive.

The V call is TRBV2, the J call TRBJ2-1; 7 nucleotides agree with TRBD2. CDR3 size: 15 residues. The junction had 12 bases not matched to a gene; V was cut back by 3 bases and J by 10 bases. Germline V CDR1 and CDR2: SNHLY, FYNNEI. The CDR3, as DNA: TGTGCCAGCAGTGAGGCGGGAGTCTACATCGAGGAGCAGTTCTTC. This translates into CASSEAGVYIEEQFF. Looking up the rest from reference TRBV2 and TRBJ2-1 gives the full variable domain: EPEVTQTPSHQVTQMGQEVILRCVPISNHLYFYWYRQILGQKVEFLVSFYNNEISEKSEIFDDQFSVERPDGSNFTLKIRSTKLEDSAMYFCASSEAGVYIEEQFFGPGTRLTVL.

J is TRBJ2-1 and V is TRBV21-1; the listed D gene, TRBD1, was not tested against the DNA. TRBV21-1 is an annotated pseudogene. The CDR3 totals 17 residues. CDR3 in amino acids: CARTGQGALRSYNEQFF. The CDR3 nucleotides are TGTGCCAGGACTGGACAGGGGGCCCTCCGCTCCTACAATGAGCAGTTCTTC.